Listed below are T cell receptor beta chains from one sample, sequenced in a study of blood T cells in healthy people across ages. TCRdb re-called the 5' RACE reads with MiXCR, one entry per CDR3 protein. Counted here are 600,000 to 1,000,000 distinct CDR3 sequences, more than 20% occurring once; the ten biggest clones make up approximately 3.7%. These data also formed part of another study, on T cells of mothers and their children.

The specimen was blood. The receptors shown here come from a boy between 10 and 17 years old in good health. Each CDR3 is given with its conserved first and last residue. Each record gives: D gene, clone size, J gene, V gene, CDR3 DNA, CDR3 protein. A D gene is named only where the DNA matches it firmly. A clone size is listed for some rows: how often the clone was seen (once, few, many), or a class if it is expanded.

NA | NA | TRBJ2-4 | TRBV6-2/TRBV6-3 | TGTGCCAGCAGTGACTGGGGAAGTGGAAACATTCAGTACTTC | CASSDWGSGNIQYF
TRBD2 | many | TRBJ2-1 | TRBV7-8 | TGTGCCAGCAGCTTAGGACTAGCGGGAGGGGACAATGAACAGTTCTTC | CASSLGLAGGDNEQFF
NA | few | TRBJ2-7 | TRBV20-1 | TGCAGTGCTGTTTCGCCCGGGGTAAGCTCCTACGAGCAGTACTTC | CSAVSPGVSSYEQYF
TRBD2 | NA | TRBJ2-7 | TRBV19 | TGTGCCAGTAGTATGGGGGACTACCTGACGGATCCTACCTACGAGCAGTACTTC | CASSMGDYLTDPTYEQYF
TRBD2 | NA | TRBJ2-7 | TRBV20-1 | TGCAGTGCTAAGACTAGCGGTCCCCTGACGTACTTC | CSAKTSGPLTYF
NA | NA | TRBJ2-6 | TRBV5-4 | TGTGCCAGCAGCACCGCCAAACAGGGTACTGGGGCCAACGTCCTGACTTTC | CASSTAKQGTGANVLTF
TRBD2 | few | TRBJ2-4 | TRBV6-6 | TGTGCCAGCAGTTACCGGGACTACCATAACAAAAACATTCAGTACTTC | CASSYRDYHNKNIQYF
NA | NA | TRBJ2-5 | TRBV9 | TGTGCCAGCAGCGTAGCCTCCGATCAGTACCAAGAGACCCAGTACTTC | CASSVASDQYQETQYF
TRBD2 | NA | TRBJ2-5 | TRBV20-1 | TGCAGTGCGTACACTAGCGGGAGGGCCTCGGGGGAGACCCAGTACTTC | CSAYTSGRASGETQYF
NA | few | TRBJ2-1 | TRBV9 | TGTGCCAGCAGCGTAGTAGGGAACGGTGACAATGAGCAGTTCTTC | CASSVVGNGDNEQFF
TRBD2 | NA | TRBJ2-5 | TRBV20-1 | TGCAGTGCTAGGAACATAGCGGGAGATGCCGGGACCCAGTACTTC | CSARNIAGDAGTQYF
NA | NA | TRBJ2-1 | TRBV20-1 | TGCAGTGCTAGTAGTTTCGGCAGGACAGTCTCCTACAATGAGCAGTTCTTC | CSASSFGRTVSYNEQFF
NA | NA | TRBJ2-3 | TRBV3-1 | TGTGCCAGCAGCCAAGAATGGCACCGAGAAGATACGCAGTATTTT | CASSQEWHREDTQYF
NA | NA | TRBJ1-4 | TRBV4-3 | TGCGCCAGCAGCCAAGACGCAGGGCGGAATGAAAAACTGTTTTTT | CASSQDAGRNEKLFF
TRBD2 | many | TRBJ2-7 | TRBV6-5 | TGTGCCAGCAGTTCGACTAGCGGGCCCTACGAGCAGTACTTC | CASSSTSGPYEQYF
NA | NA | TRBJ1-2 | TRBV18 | TGTGCCAGCTCACCCGACACCGTCAGCTATGGCTACACCTTC | CASSPDTVSYGYTF
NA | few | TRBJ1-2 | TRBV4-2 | TGTGCCAGCAGCCAAGATCGGCCAGTCCGGGGAGATGGCTACACCTTC | CASSQDRPVRGDGYTF
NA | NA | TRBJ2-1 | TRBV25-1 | TGTGCCAGCAGTGAGGGTAGCGCACTCTACAATGAGCAGTTCTTC | CASSEGSALYNEQFF
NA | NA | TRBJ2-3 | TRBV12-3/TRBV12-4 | TGTGCCAGCAGTGCCAACAGGTACGAAGACAGCACAGATACGCAGTATTTT | CASSANRYEDSTDTQYF
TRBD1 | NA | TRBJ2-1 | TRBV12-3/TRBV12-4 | TGTACCAGCAGAGTACCGGGACAGGGGCGGGATGAGCAGTTCTTC | CTSRVPGQGRDEQFF
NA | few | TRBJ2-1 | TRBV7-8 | TGTGCCAGCAGCCCCGTTGGGCCCTACAATGAGCAGTTCTTC | CASSPVGPYNEQFF
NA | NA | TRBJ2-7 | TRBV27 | TGTGCCAGCAGTTTACCGCAGGGATCCTACGAGCAGTACTTC | CASSLPQGSYEQYF
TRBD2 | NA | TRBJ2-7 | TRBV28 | TGTGCCAGCAGTTCGGCGGGAGTCTGGTACGAGCAGTACTTC | CASSSAGVWYEQYF
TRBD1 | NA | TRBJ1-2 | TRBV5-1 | TGCGCCAGCAGCCCGATCCGGACAGGACCTTCTAACTATGGCTACACCTTC | CASSPIRTGPSNYGYTF
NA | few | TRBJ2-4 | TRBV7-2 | TGTGCCAGCAGCGCTATGGCTGAGACCTGGGTGTACTTC | CASSAMAETWVYF
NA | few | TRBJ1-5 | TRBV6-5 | TGTGCCAGCAGTTGGAGACAAAGCACTCAGCCCCAGCATTTT | CASSWRQSTQPQHF
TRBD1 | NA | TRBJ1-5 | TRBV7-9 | TGTGCCAGCAGCTTAGCAGACTACCGGGACAGGGAATGGAACAATCAGCCCCAGCATTTT | CASSLADYRDREWNNQPQHF
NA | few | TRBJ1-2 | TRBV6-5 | TGTGCCAGCAGTACCCCGAGCAGGCTGGCCAACTATGGCTACACCTTC | CASSTPSRLANYGYTF
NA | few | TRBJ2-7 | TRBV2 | TGTGCCAGCAGTTCCCTCCCGAGGGGCGAGCAGTACTTC | CASSSLPRGEQYF
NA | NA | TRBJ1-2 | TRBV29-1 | TGCAGCGTTGATCCCCAGGGTTTAGACTATGGCTACACCTTC | CSVDPQGLDYGYTF
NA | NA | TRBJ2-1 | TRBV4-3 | TGCGCCAGCAGCCAAGTAGCGGACAATGAGCAGTTCTTC | CASSQVADNEQFF
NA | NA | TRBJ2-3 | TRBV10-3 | TGTGCCATCAGCCCCGGGAGTCCAGATACGCAGTATTTT | CAISPGSPDTQYF
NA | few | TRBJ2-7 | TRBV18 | TGTGCCAGCTCGCTCGTCGGGGTCTCCTTCTACGAGCAGTACTTC | CASSLVGVSFYEQYF
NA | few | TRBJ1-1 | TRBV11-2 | TGTGCCAGCAGCTTAGATCGTCGGTTGAACACTGAAGCTTTCTTT | CASSLDRRLNTEAFF
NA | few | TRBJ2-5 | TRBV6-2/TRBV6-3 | TGTGCCAGCAGTTCCGCCGTCGGAGCCTGGTGGACCCAGTACTTC | CASSSAVGAWWTQYF
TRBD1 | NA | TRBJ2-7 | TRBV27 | TGTGCCAGCAGTGCCACAGGGGTTAGGGTCTACGAGCAGTACTTC | CASSATGVRVYEQYF
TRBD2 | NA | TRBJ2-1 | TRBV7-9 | TGTGCCAGCAGCTTAGCGGCTAGCGGCAATGAGCAGTTCTTC | CASSLAASGNEQFF
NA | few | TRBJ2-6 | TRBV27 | TGTGCCAGCAGCCCCCAGGAGTCTGGGGCCAACGTCCTGACTTTC | CASSPQESGANVLTF
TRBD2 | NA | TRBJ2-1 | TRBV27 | TGTGCCAGCAGGATTTGGACTAGCGGCCCCAATGAGCAGTTCTTC | CASRIWTSGPNEQFF
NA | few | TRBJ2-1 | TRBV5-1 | TGCGCCAGCAGCTTGTCGGGGGTGGTTTCCTACAATGAGCAGTTCTTC | CASSLSGVVSYNEQFF
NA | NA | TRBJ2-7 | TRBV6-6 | TGTGCCAGCAGTCGGGACGCAGCCTACGAGCAGTACTTC | CASSRDAAYEQYF